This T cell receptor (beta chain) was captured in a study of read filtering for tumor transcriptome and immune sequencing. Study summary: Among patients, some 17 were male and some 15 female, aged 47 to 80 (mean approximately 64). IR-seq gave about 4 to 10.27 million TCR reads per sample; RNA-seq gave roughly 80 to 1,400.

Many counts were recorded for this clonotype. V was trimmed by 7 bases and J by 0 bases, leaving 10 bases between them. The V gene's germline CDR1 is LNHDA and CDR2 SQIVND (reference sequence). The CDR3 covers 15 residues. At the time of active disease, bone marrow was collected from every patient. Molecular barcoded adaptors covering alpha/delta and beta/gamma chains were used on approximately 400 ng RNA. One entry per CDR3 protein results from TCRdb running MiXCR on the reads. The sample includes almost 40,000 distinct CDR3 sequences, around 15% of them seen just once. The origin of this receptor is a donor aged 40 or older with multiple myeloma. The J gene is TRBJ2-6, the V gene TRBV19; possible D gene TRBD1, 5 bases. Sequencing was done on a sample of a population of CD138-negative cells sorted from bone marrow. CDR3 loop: CASTVTDSGANVLTF. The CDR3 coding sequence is TGTGCCAGTACGGTGACAGACTCTGGGGCCAACGTCCTGACTTTC. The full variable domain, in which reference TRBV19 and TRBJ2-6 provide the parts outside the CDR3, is DGGITQSPKYLFRKEGQNVTLSCEQNLNHDAMYWYRQDPGQGLRLIYYSQIVNDFQKGDIAEGYSVSREKKESFPLTVTSAQKNPTAFYLCASTVTDSGANVLTFGAGSRLTVL.